These T cell receptor beta chains were read from a single sample in a study of CD8+ T cells in alopecia areata. Data came from immunoSEQ multiplex PCR; TCRdb stores just in-frame clones and leaves some out. In the table there are 200,000 to 250,000 clones, more than 45% of which are singletons. The source material was CD4+ T cells sorted from blood, sampled at week 4, from a patient treated with tofacitinib. The receptor source for this set is a human donor with alopecia areata. CDR3s include the opening cysteine and the closing phenylalanine or tryptophan. A D gene is named only where the DNA matches it firmly. Clone size is stated in some rows and not others, as once, few, many or a class when expanded.

NA TRBJ2-3 TRBV29-1 few TGCAGCGTTGACGGCGGGGCAGATACGCAGTATTTT CSVDGGADTQYF
TRBD1 TRBJ2-5 TRBV4-3 few TGCGCCAGCAGCCAAGAGACAGGGATGGGACAAGAGACCCAGTACTTC CASSQETGMGQETQYF
NA TRBJ2-7 TRBV14 many TGTGCCAGCAGCCAAGAATTGGGGGTTAGGAACGAGCAGTACTTC CASSQELGVRNEQYF
NA TRBJ2-5 TRBV23-1 few TGCGCCAGCAGTCAATCCGGGACTGCGCGAGAGACCCAGTACTTC CASSQSGTARETQYF
NA TRBJ1-1 TRBV30 NA TGTGCCTGGAGTAGACAGGAGCAAGCTTTCTTT CAWSRQEQAFF
NA TRBJ2-2 TRBV5-1 NA TGCGCCAGCAGCTTTCTACTAGAGGACACCGGGGAGCTGTTTTTT CASSFLLEDTGELFF
NA TRBJ1-2 TRBV7-3 NA TGTGCCAGCAGCGCCGGGCAGGGCTTGGGCTACACCTTC CASSAGQGLGYTF
TRBD1 TRBJ2-7 TRBV29-1 NA TGCAGCGTTGGTTGGGGTGGGGGACAGAGCTCCTACGAGCAGTACTTC CSVGWGGGQSSYEQYF
NA TRBJ1-2 TRBV20-1 NA TGCAGTGCCAAAATTCTCTATGGCTACACCTTC CSAKILYGYTF
NA TRBJ2-7 TRBV2 NA TGTGCCAGCAGGAGGGGACTCGACACAAGATACGAGCAGTACTTC CASRRGLDTRYEQYF
NA TRBJ1-6 TRBV4-3 NA TGCGCCAGCAGCCAAGAGGGCCGGGCCAATTCACCCCTCCACTTT CASSQEGRANSPLHF
NA TRBJ1-5 TRBV4-3 few TGCGCCAGCAGCCAAGATCTGGTCGGGCCCCAGCATTTT CASSQDLVGPQHF
NA TRBJ2-3 TRBV29-1 NA TGCAGCGTTAGGAACTCAGATACGCAGTATTTT CSVRNSDTQYF
NA TRBJ2-7 TRBV4-3 many TGCGCCAGCAGCCAGACCACTGGCGGAGGGTACGAGCAGTACTTC CASSQTTGGGYEQYF
TRBD1 TRBJ1-1 TRBV9 once TGTGCCAGCAGCGGGACAGGGCCGGGTGACACTGAAGCTTTCTTT CASSGTGPGDTEAFF
NA TRBJ1-2 TRBV11-1 NA TGTGCCAGCAGCTTGGATACTAGGAACTATGGCTACACCTTC CASSLDTRNYGYTF
TRBD1 TRBJ2-2 TRBV9 few TGTGCCAGCAGCTACGGACAGGTCGGGCACACCGGGGAGCTGTTTTTT CASSYGQVGHTGELFF
NA TRBJ1-2 TRBV19 NA TGTGCCAGTAGTGTCACAGGGAGGGACTATGGCTACACCTTC CASSVTGRDYGYTF
NA TRBJ2-1 TRBV9 NA TGTGCCAGCAGCGTAAGTGCAGGTCTTCTTTACAATGAGCAGTTCTTC CASSVSAGLLYNEQFF
NA TRBJ2-2 TRBV6-6 NA TGTGCCATCAGTCCCCGGGGGGCGCCGAACACCGGGGAGCTGTTTTTT CAISPRGAPNTGELFF
NA TRBJ2-3 TRBV5-1 few TGCGCCAGCAGCCCCGGCACAGATACGCAGTATTTT CASSPGTDTQYF
NA TRBJ1-1 TRBV29-1 few TGCAGCGTTGAAGTTCCCAGCACTGAAGCTTTCTTT CSVEVPSTEAFF
NA TRBJ2-5 TRBV29-1 NA TGCAGCGTCGGCCCTGACGAGACCCAGTACTTC CSVGPDETQYF
NA TRBJ1-2 TRBV30 NA TGTGCCTGGAGCTCAACTCGTGGGAGTTCCCCGCCCGAACAATATGGCTACACCTTC CAWSSTRGSSPPEQYGYTF
NA TRBJ2-3 TRBV29-1 NA TGCAGCGTTAGGGCTAACTTCCTTAGCACAGATACGCAGTATTTT CSVRANFLSTDTQYF
NA TRBJ2-1 TRBV15 few TGTGCCACCAGCAGAGATATAGACCCTCGCGATGAGCAGTTCTTC CATSRDIDPRDEQFF
NA TRBJ2-7 TRBV12-5 NA TGTGCTAGTGGTTGGCACGGGACCGTTGAGCAGTACTTC CASGWHGTVEQYF
TRBD1 TRBJ2-1 TRBV10-3 few TGTGCCATCAGGGACCCTAGGACAGGGGTCTACAATGAGCAGTTCTTC CAIRDPRTGVYNEQFF
NA TRBJ2-7 TRBV29-1 NA TGCAGCGTCGGGCGCGGAGTAGAGGTGCACGAGCAGTACTTC CSVGRGVEVHEQYF
NA TRBJ2-7 TRBV7-2 NA TGTGCCAGCAGTTATATCGTGGACAGTTCCTACGAGCAGTACTTC CASSYIVDSSYEQYF
TRBD1 TRBJ1-5 TRBV2 NA TGTGCCAGCAGTGGACAGGGGCAAAGCTCTAGCAATCAGCCCCAGCATTTT CASSGQGQSSSNQPQHF
TRBD2 TRBJ2-3 TRBV7-2 NA TGTGCCAGCAGCTCCCCTATAGCGGGGGGACGAGACACAGATACGCAGTATTTT CASSSPIAGGRDTDTQYF
TRBD1 TRBJ1-2 TRBV4-2 once TGTGCCAGCAGCCAGCCGGGACAGGGGGCGGATGTCCATGGCTACACCTTC CASSQPGQGADVHGYTF
NA TRBJ1-5 TRBV11-2 NA TGTGCCAGCAGCTTAACCATTTATAGCAATCAGCCCCAGCATTTT CASSLTIYSNQPQHF
NA TRBJ1-5 TRBV30 once TGTGCCTGGAACAAGAGAGGCAATCAGCCCCAGCATTTT CAWNKRGNQPQHF
TRBD1 TRBJ2-7 TRBV2 many TGTGCCAGAAAGACAGGGGCCGAGCAGTACTTC CARKTGAEQYF
NA TRBJ1-1 TRBV10-3 few TGTGCCATCAGTGACATGAACACTGAAGCTTTCTTT CAISDMNTEAFF
NA TRBJ1-1 TRBV9 many TGTGCCAGCAGCGTAACAGCTGAGAACACTGAAGCTTTCTTT CASSVTAENTEAFF
TRBD1 TRBJ1-2 TRBV19 NA TGTGCCAGTAGTCCACGGACAGGGGGTGACTATGGCTACACCTTC CASSPRTGGDYGYTF
NA TRBJ1-6 TRBV30 NA TGTGCCTGGAGGCTTGAGGGACGTTATAATTCACCCCTCCACTTT CAWRLEGRYNSPLHF
NA TRBJ1-6 TRBV4-1 once TGCGCCAGCAGACTTACAGGGTGGTCACCCCTCCACTTT CASRLTGWSPLHF